This T cell receptor beta chain comes out of a study of blood T cell repertoires in COVID-19. Study background: Specimens from acute and convalescent COVID-19 originated in the United States, Italy and Spain. Nucleic acid was either cDNA or gDNA, and it came from T cells, B-cell-depleted T cells, or PBMCs.

The CDR3 has 15 residues. Germline-derived CDR1 and CDR2 are MNHEY and SVGAGI. V was trimmed by 6 bases and J by 2 bases, leaving 17 bases between them. Original handling: Quantification of nucleated cells was approximated via reference gene primer amplification. The protocol was immunoSEQ multiplex PCR, while the TCRdb copy is restricted to in-frame clones and leaves out a portion. The DNA gave D and trimming, while V, J and clone size come from that table. Found here are around 620,000 clones, 90% of them singletons; the top ten hold about 0.24%. The chain uses TRBV6-5 and TRBJ2-7, with D possibly being TRBD2 (6 bases). The sequenced sample consisted of peripheral blood. This sequence was found in a woman aged 18-30 years with acute or convalescent COVID-19. The CDR3 DNA follows: TGTGCCAGCAGGCCTGACGATAGCGGAACCTACGAGCAGTACTTC. Translating it yields CASRPDDSGTYEQYF.